These 22 T cell receptor beta chains came from one sample sequenced in a study of blood T cell repertoires in COVID-19. This table comes from immunoSEQ multiplex PCR, and its TCRdb copy is limited to in-frame clones, with some not included. The sample contains 120,000 or so clones, more than 90% of which appear only once. The source material was peripheral blood. These receptors came from a man aged 50 to 59 with active COVID-19.

V and J are TRBV19 and TRBJ2-5; D is perhaps TRBD1 (6 bases). This CDR3 contains 13 residues. V was trimmed by 7 bases and J by 1 base, leaving 10 bases between them. The V gene's germline CDR1 is LNHDA and CDR2 SQIVND (reference sequence). The CDR3 sequence: CASKGQFQETQYF. DNA of the CDR3: TGTGCCAGTAAAGGACAGTTCCAAGAGACCCAGTACTTC.

Only one count was recorded for this clone. This sequence joins TRBV5-1 and TRBJ2-1; D might be TRBD2 (6 bases). The CDR3 extends over 13 amino acids. V was pared by 6 bases and J by 2 bases, with 9 bases between. In germline, CDR1 is SGHRS, CDR2 YFSETQ. The CDR3 reads CASTPGAYNEQFF. The CDR3 DNA reads TGCGCCAGCACCCCGGGGGCCTACAATGAGCAGTTCTTC.

The chain has TRBV18 and TRBJ1-1, with D hard to call. Germline V gene data show CDR1 as KGHSH and CDR2 as LQKENI. This CDR3 contains 12 residues. V lost 2 bases and J 6 bases, leaving 7 bases between the germline ends. The CDR3 DNA sequence: TGTGCCAGCTCACCAAATTTAGCTGAAGCTTTCTTT. As protein: CASSPNLAEAFF.

The count of this clone is one. The chain is built from TRBV7-6 and TRBJ1-4; TRBD1 is a possible D gene (6 bases). The CDR3 covers 15 residues. V lost 4 bases and J 2 bases, leaving 11 bases between the germline ends. CDR1 and CDR2 from the germline V gene are SGHVS and FNYEAQ. In nucleotides, the CDR3 is TGTGCCAGCAGCTCGGGGACACTTACTAATGAAAAACTGTTTTTT. Encoded protein: CASSSGTLTNEKLFF.

The rearrangement joins TRBV7-9 to TRBJ2-6, with TRBD1 matching 8 bases. V trimming: 0 bases; J trimming: 2 bases; junction bases outside the gene matches: 0. This CDR3 region has 16 residues. The V gene's germline CDR1 is SEHNR and CDR2 FQNEAQ (reference sequence). In nucleotides, the CDR3 is TGTGCCAGCAGCTTAGCACAGGGGGCTGGGGCCAACGTCCTGACTTTC. It encodes CASSLAQGAGANVLTF.

This chain links TRBV9 with TRBJ2-7; possibly TRBD2 for D (5 bases). The CDR3 has 15 residues. Trimming cost V 10 bases and J 6 bases, with 26 bases left between them. In germline, CDR1 is SGDLS, CDR2 YYNGEE. CDR3 sequence: CAPQGGLPDRREQYV. DNA of the CDR3: TGTGCCCCCCAAGGAGGCCTACCAGATCGACGCGAGCAGTACGTC.

The rearrangement joins TRBV28 to TRBJ2-4; perhaps TRBD1 as D (5 bases). Per germline, CDR1 MDHEN and CDR2 SYDVKM. CDR3 length equals 14 residues. V was pared by 7 bases and J by 6 bases, with 16 bases between. The CDR3 region is CASTQGMDSNIQYF. Here the CDR3 DNA reads TGTGCCAGCACCCAGGGAATGGATTCAAACATTCAGTACTTC.

This chain uses TRBV3-1 (or the pseudogene TRBV3-2) with TRBJ1-2; D not resolved. Germline V gene data show CDR1 as LGHDT and CDR2 as YNNKEL (reference sequence). Trimming stripped 2 bases from V and 6 bases from J, with 10 bases between. The CDR3 has 13 residues. The CDR3 spells CASSQKSIDGYTF. The CDR3 DNA reads TGTGCCAGCAGCCAAAAGAGCATAGATGGCTACACCTTC.

V and J are TRBV19 and TRBJ2-1; 10 bases match TRBD2. Germline V gene lookup returns CDR1 LNHDA and CDR2 SQIVND (reference sequence). This CDR3 spans 15 amino acids. V trimming: 4 bases; J trimming: 4 bases; junction bases outside the gene matches: 4. The CDR3 region is CASSTTSGPYNEQFF. Here the CDR3 DNA reads TGTGCCAGTAGTACGACTAGCGGGCCATACAATGAGCAGTTCTTC.

This clone was observed a handful of times. The genes are TRBV7-9 and TRBJ1-4, with D maybe TRBD1 (5 bases). V was trimmed by 6 bases and J by 3 bases, leaving 17 bases between them. The length of the CDR3 is 16 residues. Per germline, CDR1 SEHNR and CDR2 FQNEAQ (reference sequence). DNA for the CDR3: TGTGCCAGCAGGGCCCGGGACCCGGGGGCTAATGAAAAACTGTTTTTT. Protein sequence: CASRARDPGANEKLFF.

V usage is TRBV7-7 and J usage is TRBJ2-1; 8 positions match TRBD2. Germline V gives CDR1 SSHAT, CDR2 FNYEAQ (reference sequence). The V segment lost 1 base and the J segment 3 bases; nucleotides outside the gene matches: 2. CDR3 length equals 15 residues. CDR3 residues: CASSLVAGLYNEQFF. CDR3 coding DNA: TGTGCCAGCAGCTTAGTAGCGGGACTCTACAATGAGCAGTTCTTC.

The chain links TRBV19 to TRBJ1-2; 7 nucleotides line up with TRBD1. CDR1 LNHDA and CDR2 SQIVND come from the germline V gene (reference sequence). CDR3 length: 12 amino acids. Trimming cost V 7 bases and J 8 bases; bases outside gene matches: 7. The CDR3 coding sequence is TGTGCCAGTAACACAGGGGCAGGAGGCTACACCTTC. Amino acids: CASNTGAGGYTF.

The chain carries TRBV3-1 (or the pseudogene TRBV3-2) and TRBJ2-5; 8 positions agree with TRBD2. The V segment lost 4 bases and the J segment 2 bases; nucleotides outside the gene matches: 9. Germline-derived CDR1 and CDR2 are LGHDT and YNNKEL (reference sequence). This CDR3 spans 16 amino acids. The CDR3 bases are TGTGCCAGCAGCCCAGACACTGGGACTAGTCAAGAGACCCAGTACTTC. Protein product: CASSPDTGTSQETQYF.

The genes are TRBV13 and TRBJ2-3; the match to TRBD1 covers 7 bases. The CDR3 is 15 residues long. The V and J ends lost 4 bases and 4 bases, in that order; junction bases with no gene match: 8. The germline CDR1 and CDR2 sequences are PRHDT and FYEKMQ (reference sequence). CDR3 in DNA: TGTGCCAGCAGCTCCAGGGGGTTTTCTGCAGATACGCAGTATTTT. Translated, it gives CASSSRGFSADTQYF.

This clone showed up just once. This chain links TRBV9 with TRBJ2-2; a weak D match, TRBD2 (5 bases). CDR3 length equals 13 residues. Germline V gene data show CDR1 as SGDLS and CDR2 as YYNGEE. The ends were cut back, 3 bases at V and 7 bases at J, with 10 bases in the middle. CDR3 protein: CASSAFTSGELFF. CDR3 sequence (DNA): TGTGCCAGCAGCGCCTTTACTAGCGGGGAGCTGTTTTTT.

The chain carries TRBV5-1 and TRBJ2-3, with D tentatively TRBD1 (5 bases). Germline CDR1 is SGHRS and CDR2 is YFSETQ. The germline V and J ends were trimmed by 4 bases and 5 bases, with 23 bases remaining between them. CDR3 length equals 17 residues. For the CDR3, the DNA is TGCGCCAGCAGCCTGCGTGGGGCGAAGTTATTGATAGATACGCAGTATTTT. This gives the protein CASSLRGAKLLIDTQYF.

This chain joins TRBV27 and TRBJ1-6; D is ambiguous. The germline gives CDR1 MNHEY, CDR2 SMNVEV (reference sequence). The CDR3 is made up of 13 amino acids. Trimming shortened V by 2 bases and J by 5 bases, and 4 bases separated the two germline ends. The CDR3 DNA sequence: TGTGCCAGCAGTTTAACGGATAATTCACCCCTCCACTTT. This translates into CASSLTDNSPLHF.

J is TRBJ2-4 and V is TRBV27; possible D gene TRBD2, 6 bases. CDR3 length: 15 residues. Per germline, CDR1 MNHEY and CDR2 SMNVEV (reference sequence). The V end lost 3 bases, the J end lost 0 bases, and 9 bases lay between the germline ends. This CDR3 is CASSFSGIAKNIQYF. CDR3 nucleotide sequence: TGTGCCAGCAGTTTTAGCGGAATAGCCAAAAACATTCAGTACTTC.

This chain links TRBV29-1 with TRBJ2-1; 12 nucleotides match TRBD2. Per germline, CDR1 SQVTM and CDR2 ANQGSEA. V gave up 6 bases and J gave up 7 bases; unmatched junction bases: 16. The CDR3 has 17 residues. The CDR3 DNA sequence: TGCAGCGTCCAAGGGGTAGGAGGGCTAGCGGGAGGGAATGAGCAGTTCTTC. It codes for CSVQGVGGLAGGNEQFF.

Turning to this clone: The same CDR3 can be traced to other DNA sequences in this sample. J is TRBJ2-5 and V is TRBV7-9; no reliable D call. This CDR3 contains 12 residues. CDR1 is SEHNR, CDR2 FQNEAQ, per germline (reference sequence). Trimming stripped 3 bases from V and 1 base from J, with 3 bases between. The CDR3 DNA reads TGTGCCAGCAGCTTTAGCCAAGAGACCCAGTACTTC. Its protein is CASSFSQETQYF.

The chain combines TRBV19 with TRBJ1-1; no clear D. The CDR3 has 13 residues. Germline V gives CDR1 LNHDA, CDR2 SQIVND (reference sequence). V was pared by 5 bases and J by 2 bases, with 9 bases between. The CDR3 region is CASSFDYNTEAFF. The CDR3 bases are TGTGCCAGTAGTTTCGACTATAACACTGAAGCTTTCTTT.

The rearrangement uses TRBV2 and TRBJ1-2; TRBD1 matches 7 bases. V shed 11 bases and J 7 bases; nucleotides not matched to a gene: 10. CDR1 is SNHLY and CDR2 is FYNNEI in the germline V gene. The CDR3 loop spans 12 amino acids. The chain's CDR3 is CAGKEGAFGYTF. DNA for the CDR3: TGTGCCGGAAAGGAGGGGGCATTTGGCTACACCTTC.